The following is a T cell receptor (beta chain) sequence with its context. These data originate in a study of T cell changes during pregnancy in multiple sclerosis. Sequencing used immunoSEQ multiplex PCR; TCRdb keeps in-frame clones, though not all of them. Among 50,000 or so clones listed, about 90% were seen once. The germline CDR1 and CDR2 sequences are SNHLY and FYNNEI. CDR3 length equals 15 residues. V gave up 1 base and J gave up 5 bases; unmatched junction bases: 6. This TCR derives from a female donor with multiple sclerosis, enrolled in a pregnancy study. The chain joins TRBV2 to TRBJ2-7, with 9 nucleotides matching TRBD1. Source: CD4+ T cells from peripheral blood mononuclear cells, taken in the second trimester of pregnancy. DNA for the CDR3: TGTGCCAGCAGTGAAGTCGGGACAGGGCCTAACGAGCAGTACTTC. It codes for CASSEVGTGPNEQYF.